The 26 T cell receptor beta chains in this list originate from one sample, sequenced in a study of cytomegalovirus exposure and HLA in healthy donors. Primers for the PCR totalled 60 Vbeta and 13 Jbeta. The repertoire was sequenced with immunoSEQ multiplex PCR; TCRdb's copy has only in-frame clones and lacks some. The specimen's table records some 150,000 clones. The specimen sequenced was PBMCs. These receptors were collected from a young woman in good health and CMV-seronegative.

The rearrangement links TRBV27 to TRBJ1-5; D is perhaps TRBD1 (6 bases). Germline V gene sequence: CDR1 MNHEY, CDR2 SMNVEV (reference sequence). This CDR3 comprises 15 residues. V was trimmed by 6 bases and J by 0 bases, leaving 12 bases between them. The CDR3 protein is CASRKGVNSNQPQHF. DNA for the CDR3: TGTGCCAGCAGAAAGGGGGTAAATAGCAATCAGCCCCAGCATTTT.

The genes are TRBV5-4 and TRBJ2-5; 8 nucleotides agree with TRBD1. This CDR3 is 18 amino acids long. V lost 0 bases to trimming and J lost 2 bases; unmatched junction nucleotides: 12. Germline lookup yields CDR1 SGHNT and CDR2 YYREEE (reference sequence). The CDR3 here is CASSLGGGQGASQETQYF. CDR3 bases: TGTGCCAGCAGCTTGGGGGGTGGGCAGGGGGCCAGTCAAGAGACCCAGTACTTC.

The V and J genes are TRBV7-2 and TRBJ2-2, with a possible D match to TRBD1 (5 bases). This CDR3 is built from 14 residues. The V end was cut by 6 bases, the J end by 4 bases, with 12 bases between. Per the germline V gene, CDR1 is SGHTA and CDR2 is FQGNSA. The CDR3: CASRPTASTGELFF. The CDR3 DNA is TGTGCCAGCAGACCGACAGCTTCCACCGGGGAGCTGTTTTTT.

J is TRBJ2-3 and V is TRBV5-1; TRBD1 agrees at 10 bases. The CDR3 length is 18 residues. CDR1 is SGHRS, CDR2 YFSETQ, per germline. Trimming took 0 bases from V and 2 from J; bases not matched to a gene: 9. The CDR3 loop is CASSLEGTGVISTDTQYF. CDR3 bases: TGCGCCAGCAGCTTGGAGGGGACAGGGGTGATCTCCACAGATACGCAGTATTTT.

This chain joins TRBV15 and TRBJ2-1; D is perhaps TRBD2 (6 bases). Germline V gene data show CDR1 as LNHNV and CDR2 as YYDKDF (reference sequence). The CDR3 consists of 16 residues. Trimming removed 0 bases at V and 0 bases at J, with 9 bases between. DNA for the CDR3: TGTGCCACCAGCAGAGATGGGGGGAGCTCCTACAATGAGCAGTTCTTC. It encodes CATSRDGGSSYNEQFF.

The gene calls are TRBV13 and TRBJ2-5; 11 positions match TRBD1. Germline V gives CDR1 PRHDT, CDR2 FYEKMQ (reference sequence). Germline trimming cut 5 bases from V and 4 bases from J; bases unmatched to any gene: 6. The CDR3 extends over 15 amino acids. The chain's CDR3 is CASSLLGQGVETQYF. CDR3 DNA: TGTGCCAGCAGCCTGCTGGGACAGGGGGTAGAGACCCAGTACTTC.

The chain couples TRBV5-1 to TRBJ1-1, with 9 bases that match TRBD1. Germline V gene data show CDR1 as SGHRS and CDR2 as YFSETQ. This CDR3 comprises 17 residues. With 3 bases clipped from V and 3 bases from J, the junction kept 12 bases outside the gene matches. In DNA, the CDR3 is TGCGCCAGCAGCTCAACTTCCATGGGACAGGGATACACTGAAGCTTTCTTT. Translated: CASSSTSMGQGYTEAFF.

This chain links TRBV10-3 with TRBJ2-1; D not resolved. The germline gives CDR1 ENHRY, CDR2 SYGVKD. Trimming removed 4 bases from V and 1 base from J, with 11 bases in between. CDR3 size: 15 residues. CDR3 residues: CAISAGTTSYNEQFF. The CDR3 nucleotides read TGTGCCATCAGTGCCGGTACTACTTCCTACAATGAGCAGTTCTTC.

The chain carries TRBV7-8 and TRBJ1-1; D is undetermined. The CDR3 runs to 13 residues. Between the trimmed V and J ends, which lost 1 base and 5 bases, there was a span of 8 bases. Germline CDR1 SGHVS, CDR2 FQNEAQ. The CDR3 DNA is TGTGCCAGCAGCTTAGACCCAGGAACTGAAGCTTTCTTT. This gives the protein CASSLDPGTEAFF.

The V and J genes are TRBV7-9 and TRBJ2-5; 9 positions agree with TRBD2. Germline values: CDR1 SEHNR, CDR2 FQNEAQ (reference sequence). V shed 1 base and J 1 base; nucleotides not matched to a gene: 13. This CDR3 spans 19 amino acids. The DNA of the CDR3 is TGTGCCAGCAGCTTAGTGCCCCCTCGAAGCGGGAGGCCCCAAGAGACCCAGTACTTC. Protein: CASSLVPPRSGRPQETQYF.

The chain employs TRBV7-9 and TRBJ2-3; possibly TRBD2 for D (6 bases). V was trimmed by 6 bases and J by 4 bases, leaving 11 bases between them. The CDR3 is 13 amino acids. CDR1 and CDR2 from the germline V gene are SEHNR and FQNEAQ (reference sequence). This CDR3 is CASRFRESDTQYF. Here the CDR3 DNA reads TGTGCCAGCAGGTTCCGGGAGTCAGATACGCAGTATTTT.

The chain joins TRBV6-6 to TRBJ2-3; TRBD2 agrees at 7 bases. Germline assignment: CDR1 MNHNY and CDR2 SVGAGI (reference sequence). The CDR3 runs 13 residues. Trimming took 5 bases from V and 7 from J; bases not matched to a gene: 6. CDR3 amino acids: CASSLGTTYTQYF. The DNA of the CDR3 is TGTGCCAGCAGTCTTGGGACTACCTATACGCAGTATTTT.

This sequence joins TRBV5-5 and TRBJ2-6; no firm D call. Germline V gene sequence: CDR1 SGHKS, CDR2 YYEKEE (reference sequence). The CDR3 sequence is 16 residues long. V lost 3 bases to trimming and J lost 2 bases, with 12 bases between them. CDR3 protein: CASSWSGNPGANVLTF. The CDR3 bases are TGTGCCAGCAGCTGGTCAGGAAACCCTGGGGCCAACGTCCTGACTTTC.

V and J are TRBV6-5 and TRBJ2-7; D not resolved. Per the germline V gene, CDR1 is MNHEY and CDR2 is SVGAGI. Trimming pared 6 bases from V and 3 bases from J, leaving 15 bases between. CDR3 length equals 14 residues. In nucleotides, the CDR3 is TGTGCCAGCAGATTGGCCCTCAGCGACTACGAGCAGTACTTC. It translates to CASRLALSDYEQYF.

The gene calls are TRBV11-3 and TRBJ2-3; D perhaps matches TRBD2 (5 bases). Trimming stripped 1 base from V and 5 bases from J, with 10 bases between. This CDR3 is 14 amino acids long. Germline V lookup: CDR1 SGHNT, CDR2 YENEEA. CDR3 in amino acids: CASSLGGLGDTQYF. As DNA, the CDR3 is TGTGCCAGCAGCTTAGGCGGGCTGGGAGATACGCAGTATTTT.

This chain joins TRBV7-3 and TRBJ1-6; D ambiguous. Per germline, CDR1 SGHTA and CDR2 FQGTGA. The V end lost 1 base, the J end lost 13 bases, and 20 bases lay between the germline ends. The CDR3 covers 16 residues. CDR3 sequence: CASSLIKTGKLGPLHF. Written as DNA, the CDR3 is TGTGCCAGCAGCTTAATCAAGACGGGAAAGTTAGGCCCCCTCCACTTT.

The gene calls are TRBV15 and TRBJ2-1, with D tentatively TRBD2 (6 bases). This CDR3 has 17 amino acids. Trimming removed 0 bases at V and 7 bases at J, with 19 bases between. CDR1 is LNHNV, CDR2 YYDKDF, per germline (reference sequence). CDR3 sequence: CATSRDHAGRSMNEQFF. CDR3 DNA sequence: TGTGCCACCAGCAGAGATCATGCGGGAAGGAGTATGAATGAGCAGTTCTTC.

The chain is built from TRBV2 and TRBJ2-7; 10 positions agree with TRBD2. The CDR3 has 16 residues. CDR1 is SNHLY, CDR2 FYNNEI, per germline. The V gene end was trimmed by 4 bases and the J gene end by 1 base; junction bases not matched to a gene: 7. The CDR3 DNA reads TGTGCCAGCAGTGGGAGAAAGCGGGAGGGTTCCTACGAGCAGTACTTC. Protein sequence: CASSGRKREGSYEQYF.

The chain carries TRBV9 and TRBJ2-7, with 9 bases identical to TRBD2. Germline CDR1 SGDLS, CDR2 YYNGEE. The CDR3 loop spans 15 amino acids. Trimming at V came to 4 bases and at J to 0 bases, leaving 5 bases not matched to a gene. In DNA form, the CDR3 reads TGTGCCAGCAGCTCCGGACTAGCGAGCTCCTACGAGCAGTACTTC. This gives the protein CASSSGLASSYEQYF.

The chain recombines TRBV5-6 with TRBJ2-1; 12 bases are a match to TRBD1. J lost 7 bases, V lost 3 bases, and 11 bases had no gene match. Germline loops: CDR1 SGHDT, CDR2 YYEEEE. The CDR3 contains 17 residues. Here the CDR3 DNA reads TGTGCCAGCAGCTGGACCAACCGGGACAGGGGGCGGAATGAGCAGTTCTTC. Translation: CASSWTNRDRGRNEQFF.

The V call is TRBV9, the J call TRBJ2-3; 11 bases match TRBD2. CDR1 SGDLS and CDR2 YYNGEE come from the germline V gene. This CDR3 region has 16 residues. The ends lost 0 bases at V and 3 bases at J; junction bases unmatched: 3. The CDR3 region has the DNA TGTGCCAGCAGCGTAGTTAGCGGGAGGGAAACAGATACGCAGTATTTT. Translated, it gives CASSVVSGRETDTQYF.

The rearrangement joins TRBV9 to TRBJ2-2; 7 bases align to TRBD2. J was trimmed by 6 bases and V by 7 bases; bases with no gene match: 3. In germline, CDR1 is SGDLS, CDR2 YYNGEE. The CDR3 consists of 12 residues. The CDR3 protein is CASRRGSGELFF. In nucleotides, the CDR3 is TGTGCCAGCCGGCGGGGGTCCGGGGAGCTGTTTTTT.

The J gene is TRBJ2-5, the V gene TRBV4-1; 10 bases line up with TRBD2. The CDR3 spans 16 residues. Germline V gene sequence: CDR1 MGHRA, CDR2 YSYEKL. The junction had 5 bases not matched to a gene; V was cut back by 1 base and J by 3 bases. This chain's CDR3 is CASSQGSSGSEETQYF. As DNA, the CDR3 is TGCGCCAGCAGCCAAGGGTCTAGCGGGAGTGAAGAGACCCAGTACTTC.

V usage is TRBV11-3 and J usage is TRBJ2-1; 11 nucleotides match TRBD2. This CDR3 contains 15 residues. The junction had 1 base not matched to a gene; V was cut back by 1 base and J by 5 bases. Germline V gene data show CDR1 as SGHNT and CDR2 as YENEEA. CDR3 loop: CASSLVAGGDNEQFF. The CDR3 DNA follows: TGTGCCAGCAGCTTAGTAGCGGGAGGGGACAATGAGCAGTTCTTC.

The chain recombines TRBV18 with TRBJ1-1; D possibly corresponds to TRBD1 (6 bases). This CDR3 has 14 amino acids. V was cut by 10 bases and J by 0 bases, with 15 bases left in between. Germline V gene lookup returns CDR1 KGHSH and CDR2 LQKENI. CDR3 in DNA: TGTGCCACAATGGACAGCTTCATGAACACTGAAGCTTTCTTT. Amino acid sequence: CATMDSFMNTEAFF.

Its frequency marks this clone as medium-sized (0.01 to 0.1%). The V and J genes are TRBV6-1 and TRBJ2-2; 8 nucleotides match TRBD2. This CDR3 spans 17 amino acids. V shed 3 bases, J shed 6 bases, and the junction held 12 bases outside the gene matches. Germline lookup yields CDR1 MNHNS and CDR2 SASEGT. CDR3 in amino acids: CASSDLLAEYKPGELFF. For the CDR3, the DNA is TGTGCCAGCAGTGACCTACTAGCGGAGTACAAGCCCGGGGAGCTGTTTTTT.